This TCR beta chain was documented in a study of T cell responses to AZD1222 COVID-19 vaccine. On the study more broadly: Second-dose timings of about 4 or about 12 weeks were pooled.

Sequenced by immunoSEQ multiplex PCR; TCRdb stores in-frame clones only, minus some. The sample includes over 100,000 clones, about 90% of them seen just once. This clone was seen a single time. Its target is not known. Study outcomes and limitations: Among AZD1222 vaccinees, only six or seven were seropositive at baseline. The study sampled repertoires only after the peak T cell response.

This CDR3 spans 13 amino acids. V lost 0 bases and J lost 5, with 8 bases in between. Germline loops: CDR1 SGHKS, CDR2 YYEKEE (reference sequence). The rearrangement uses TRBV5-5 and TRBJ1-1; D is unclear. The sequence derives from an adult in good health. This sample comprised peripheral blood, obtained on day 0 of AZD1222 vaccination. The CDR3 nucleotides are TGTGCCAGCAGCTTGGACAGTGGGACTGAAGCTTTCTTT. Its translation is CASSLDSGTEAFF.